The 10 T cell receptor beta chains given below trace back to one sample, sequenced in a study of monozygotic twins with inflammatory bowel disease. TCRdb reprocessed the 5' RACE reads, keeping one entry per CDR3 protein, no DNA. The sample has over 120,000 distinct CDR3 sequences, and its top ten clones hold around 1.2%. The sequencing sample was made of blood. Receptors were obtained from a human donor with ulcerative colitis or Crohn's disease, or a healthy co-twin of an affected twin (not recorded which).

The CDR3 protein is CASSPGTSSGTGELFF. This sequence joins TRBV7-3 and TRBJ2-2; checking the TCRdb D call of TRBD2 is not possible without DNA. The germline V gene has CDR1 SGHTA and CDR2 FQGTGA. The CDR3 is made up of 16 amino acids.

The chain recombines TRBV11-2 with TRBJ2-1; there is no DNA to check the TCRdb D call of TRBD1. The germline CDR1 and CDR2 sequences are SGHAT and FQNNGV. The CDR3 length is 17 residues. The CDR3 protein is CASSLRGWGETDNEQFF.

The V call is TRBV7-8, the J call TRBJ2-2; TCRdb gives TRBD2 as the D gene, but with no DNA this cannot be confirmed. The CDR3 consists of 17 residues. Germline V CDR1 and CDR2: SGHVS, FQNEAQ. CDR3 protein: CASSRLLAGEWTGELFF. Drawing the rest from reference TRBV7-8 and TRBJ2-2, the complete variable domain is GAGVSQSPRYKVAKRGQDVALRCDPISGHVSLFWYQQALGQGPEFLTYFQNEAQLDKSGLPSDRFFAERPEGSVSTLKIQRTQQEDSAVYLCASSRLLAGEWTGELFFGEGSRLTVL.

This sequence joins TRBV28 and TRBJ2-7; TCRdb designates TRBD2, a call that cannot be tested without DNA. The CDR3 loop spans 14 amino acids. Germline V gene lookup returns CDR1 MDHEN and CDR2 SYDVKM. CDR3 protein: CASNLAHSSYEQYF.

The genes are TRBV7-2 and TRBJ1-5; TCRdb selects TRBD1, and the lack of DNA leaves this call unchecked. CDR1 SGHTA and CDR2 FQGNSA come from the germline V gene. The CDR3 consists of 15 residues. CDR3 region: CASSLDGTAGQPQHF. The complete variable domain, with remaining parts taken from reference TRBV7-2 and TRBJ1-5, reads GAGVSQSPSNKVTEKGKDVELRCDPISGHTALYWYRQSLGQGLEFLIYFQGNSAPDKSGLPSDRFSAERTGGSVSTLTIQRTQQEDSAVYLCASSLDGTAGQPQHFGDGTRLSIL.

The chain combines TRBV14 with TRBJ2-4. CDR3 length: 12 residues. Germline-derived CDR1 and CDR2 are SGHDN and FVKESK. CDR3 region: CASSQVQNIQYF.

CDR3 residues: CASSLRTSGSSFYKSTDTQYF. This chain links TRBV7-3 with TRBJ2-3; TCRdb designates TRBD2, a call that cannot be tested without DNA. CDR1 is SGHTA, CDR2 FQGTGA, per germline. The CDR3 extends over 21 amino acids.

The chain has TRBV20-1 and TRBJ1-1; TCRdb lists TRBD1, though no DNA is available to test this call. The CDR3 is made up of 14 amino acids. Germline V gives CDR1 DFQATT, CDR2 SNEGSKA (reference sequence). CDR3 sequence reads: CSAGDPGPNTEAFF.

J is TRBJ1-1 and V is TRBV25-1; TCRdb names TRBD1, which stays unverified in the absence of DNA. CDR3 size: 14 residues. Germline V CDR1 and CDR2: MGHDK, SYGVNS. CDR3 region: CASSPTGKNTEAFF.

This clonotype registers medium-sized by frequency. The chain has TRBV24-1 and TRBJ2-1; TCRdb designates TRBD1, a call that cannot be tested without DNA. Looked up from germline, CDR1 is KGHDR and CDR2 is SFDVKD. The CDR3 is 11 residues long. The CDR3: CATGGYNEQFF.